This is a list of T cell receptor beta chains from one sample in a study of cytomegalovirus exposure and HLA in healthy donors. Measured with immunoSEQ multiplex PCR; TCRdb has only the in-frame clones, and not every one. The sample holds over 80,000 clones, about 80% seen once. Sample: PBMCs. These receptors came from a female donor in good health and CMV-seronegative. CDR3s include the opening cysteine and the closing phenylalanine or tryptophan. A D gene is named only where the DNA matches it firmly. The size of a clone is reported for some rows only, either as once, few or many, or as a class for expanded clones.

clone size,V gene,J gene,D gene,CDR3 DNA,CDR3 protein
NA,TRBV5-1,TRBJ1-3,NA,TGCGCCAGCAGCTGGGGAGGATACTCTGGAAACACCATATATTTT,CASSWGGYSGNTIYF
NA,TRBV5-1,TRBJ2-5,TRBD2,TGCGCCAGCACCCGTGGCACTAGCGGGCAAGAGACCCAGTACTTC,CASTRGTSGQETQYF
NA,TRBV6-1,TRBJ1-1,TRBD1,TGTGCCAGCAATCCCCGTGGACAGGGGAACACTGAAGCTTTCTTT,CASNPRGQGNTEAFF
NA,TRBV7-3,TRBJ2-1,TRBD2,TGTGCCAGCAGCTTAAGAGGGCCGACTAGCGGGGACTCCTACAATGAGCAGTTCTTC,CASSLRGPTSGDSYNEQFF
NA,TRBV4-2,TRBJ2-1,TRBD2,TGTGCCAGCAGCCAGGGACTAGCGGGAGGCCATGAGCAGTTCTTC,CASSQGLAGGHEQFF
few,TRBV19,TRBJ1-5,NA,TGTGCCAGTAGTATCGGGGGGAGCAATCAGCCCCAGCATTTT,CASSIGGSNQPQHF
NA,TRBV6-4,TRBJ2-1,NA,TGTGCCAGCAGTGACGACACCACCTCCTACAATGAGCAGTTCTTC,CASSDDTTSYNEQFF
NA,TRBV30,TRBJ1-2,TRBD1,TGTGCCTGGTTCCCACCGGGACAGAGTTATGGCTACACCTTC,CAWFPPGQSYGYTF
NA,TRBV5-1,TRBJ2-5,NA,TGCGCCAGCAGCTTGGTGCCACAGCAAAGAGAGACCCAGTACTTC,CASSLVPQQRETQYF
NA,TRBV27,TRBJ1-2,TRBD1,TGTGCCAGCAAATCCGGAAACAGGGGATACTATGGCTACACCTTC,CASKSGNRGYYGYTF
NA,TRBV4-3,TRBJ1-4,NA,TGCGCCAGCAGCCAAGATCTGTACGGGGAGGAAGCTAATGAAAAACTGTTTTTT,CASSQDLYGEEANEKLFF
NA,TRBV29-1,TRBJ1-2,NA,TGCAGCGCTCTAGACCCCCCAAACTATGGCTACACCTTC,CSALDPPNYGYTF
NA,TRBV7-9,TRBJ1-2,NA,NA,CAISCGPGQAYLCDGYTF
NA,TRBV7-8,TRBJ1-2,NA,TGTGCCAGCAGCCTGAGAGCGGGGGCGGGCTATGGCTACACCTTC,CASSLRAGAGYGYTF
NA,TRBV5-6,TRBJ1-2,TRBD1,TGTGCCAGCAGCCCAGGACAGGGGTTTAACTATGGCTACACCTTC,CASSPGQGFNYGYTF
NA,TRBV4-1,TRBJ2-5,TRBD1,TGCGCCAGCAGCCAAGCGGGACAGGGAGAGACCCAGTACTTC,CASSQAGQGETQYF
once,TRBV7-8,TRBJ2-1,TRBD2,TGTGCCAGCAGCTTAGGACTAGCGGGAGTTGAAAATGAGCAGTTCTTC,CASSLGLAGVENEQFF
NA,TRBV4-1,TRBJ2-3,NA,TGCGCCAGCAGCCCCCCTCCGCGGAGTACAACTAGTCTGGCAGATACGCAGTATTTT,CASSPPPRSTTSLADTQYF
once,TRBV7-9,TRBJ2-3,TRBD1,TGTGCCAGCAGCTTCCGGACAGGAAGCACAGATACGCAGTATTTT,CASSFRTGSTDTQYF
few,TRBV6-5,TRBJ1-2,NA,TGTGCCAGCAGTCGGGCAGGGAACTATGGCTACACCTTC,CASSRAGNYGYTF
NA,TRBV15,TRBJ1-1,NA,TGTGCCACCAGGCCTACGGGGAACACTGAAGCTTTCTTT,CATRPTGNTEAFF
NA,TRBV5-8,TRBJ2-7,NA,TGTGCCAGCAGCAAGACAGTAACCTACGAGCAGTACTTC,CASSKTVTYEQYF
NA,TRBV9,TRBJ2-7,TRBD1,TGTGCCAGCAGCGCCCAGACAGGGGTTAACTACGAGCAGTACTTC,CASSAQTGVNYEQYF
few,TRBV2,TRBJ1-3,TRBD1,TGTGCCAGCAGTCGGGACAGCTCTGGAAACACCATATATTTT,CASSRDSSGNTIYF
NA,TRBV7-6,TRBJ2-3,NA,TGTGCCAGCAGCCCCACAGGTGGGCGCACAGATACGCAGTATTTT,CASSPTGGRTDTQYF
few,TRBV9,TRBJ2-2,NA,TGTGCCAGCAGCGTAGGAGCGAGCGGGCCTTCGAACACCGGGGAGCTGTTTTTT,CASSVGASGPSNTGELFF
NA,TRBV28,TRBJ2-1,NA,TGTGCCAGCAGTTTATCTCAGGGGATCGCCTACAATGAGCAGTTCTTC,CASSLSQGIAYNEQFF
NA,TRBV5-6,TRBJ1-6,NA,TGTGCCAGCAGCCCATGGACAAGTAGGCCTACACCCCTCCACTTT,CASSPWTSRPTPLHF
NA,TRBV5-1,TRBJ1-6,NA,TGCGCCAGCAGCCTGGGGGGGGATAGCTCACCCCTCCACTTT,CASSLGGDSSPLHF
NA,TRBV2,TRBJ1-6,NA,TGTGCCAGCAGCGCCAGGTCCTATAATTCACCCCTCCACTTT,CASSARSYNSPLHF
NA,TRBV9,TRBJ1-1,NA,TGTGCCAGCAGCACCAGGGTCACGAACACTGAAGCTTTCTTT,CASSTRVTNTEAFF
NA,TRBV6-1,TRBJ2-2,NA,TGTGCCAGCATAGGAACAGGTCTGAGAACCGGGGAGCTGTTTTTT,CASIGTGLRTGELFF
NA,TRBV5-6,TRBJ1-6,NA,TGTGCCAGCAGCTCCCGGGGGGTTGGGCGGTCACCCCTCCACTTT,CASSSRGVGRSPLHF
NA,TRBV6-6,TRBJ1-4,NA,TGTGCCAGCAGACTCGACAGAGAGGCCCCGTTTTTT,CASRLDREAPFF
NA,TRBV2,TRBJ2-7,TRBD2,TGTGCCAGCAGTCCCTCCCGACTAGCTTACGAGCAGTACTTC,CASSPSRLAYEQYF
NA,TRBV6-1,TRBJ1-5,TRBD1,TGTGCCAGCAGTGGACTTGGACTTGACAGGGGTTATCAGCCCCAGCATTTT,CASSGLGLDRGYQPQHF
NA,TRBV14,TRBJ1-1,NA,TGTGCCAGCAGCCAAGATATGGGGAGTACTGAAGCTTTCTTT,CASSQDMGSTEAFF
NA,TRBV7-9,TRBJ2-1,TRBD2,TGTGCCAGCAGCTTACATGGAACTAGCGGGAGCGATGAGCAGTTCTTC,CASSLHGTSGSDEQFF
few,TRBV4-1,TRBJ2-7,TRBD2,TGCGCCAGCAGCCAAGAGGAGCGGGGACCCTACGAGCAGTACTTC,CASSQEERGPYEQYF
NA,TRBV6-1,TRBJ2-2,NA,TGTGCCTGCACCGAGGGATTAGCCGGGGAGCTGTTTTTT,CACTEGLAGELFF
NA,TRBV5-4,TRBJ2-7,TRBD1,TGTGCCAGCAGCTTGGCTCCGGGACAGAACTACGAGCAGTACTTC,CASSLAPGQNYEQYF
NA,TRBV27,TRBJ2-7,NA,TGTGCCAGCAGTTTTAGATTGAACCCCGCAAGCTCCTACGAGCAGTACTTC,CASSFRLNPASSYEQYF
few,TRBV28,TRBJ1-2,NA,TGTGCCAGCAGTTCCGACAGTTTTAACTATGGCTACACCTTC,CASSSDSFNYGYTF
once,TRBV7-9,TRBJ1-2,NA,TGTGCCAGCAGACCGGCGGGGGGCCGAAACGAAGGCTACACCTTC,CASRPAGGRNEGYTF
NA,TRBV19,TRBJ2-5,NA,NA,CASTSDGRSGETQYF
NA,TRBV19,TRBJ1-2,NA,TGTGCCAGTAGTATAGCGGCCAGGGACTATGGCTACACCTTC,CASSIAARDYGYTF
NA,TRBV4-2,TRBJ2-7,TRBD2,TGTGCCAGCAGCCTCGGACTAGCGGGAGGGTTATACGAGCAGTACTTC,CASSLGLAGGLYEQYF
few,TRBV19,TRBJ2-1,TRBD2,TGTGCCAGTAGTATGACTAGCGGCTCCTACAATGAGCAGTTCTTC,CASSMTSGSYNEQFF
NA,TRBV7-9,TRBJ1-1,NA,TGTGCCAGCAGCCGAGGGACATCGAACACTGAAGCTTTCTTT,CASSRGTSNTEAFF
NA,TRBV28,TRBJ1-1,NA,TGTGCCAGCAGCTCCAGGGTCACTGAAGCTTTCTTT,CASSSRVTEAFF
NA,TRBV4-2,TRBJ2-1,TRBD2,TGTGCCAGCAGCCAAGGGGGGGGAGCGGGAGGGCGGATCATCTTC,CASSQGGGAGGRIIF
NA,TRBV28,TRBJ2-1,TRBD2,TGTGCCAGCAGTCTAGCGGGGAACTCCTACAATGAGCAGTTCTTC,CASSLAGNSYNEQFF
NA,TRBV7-2,TRBJ2-7,TRBD2,TGTGCCAGCAGCCCTCACGGACTAGCGGGATCCTACGAGCAGTACTTC,CASSPHGLAGSYEQYF
NA,TRBV6-5,TRBJ2-7,NA,TGTGCCAGCAGCCGACTACCCTCCTACGAGCAGTACTTC,CASSRLPSYEQYF
once,TRBV19,TRBJ2-5,NA,TGTGCCAGTAGTATGAGGAGTCCATCGTACCAAGAGACCCAGTACTTC,CASSMRSPSYQETQYF
NA,TRBV25-1,TRBJ1-1,TRBD1,TGTGCCAGCAGGGGGACAGGGGCCTACACTGAAGCTTTCTTT,CASRGTGAYTEAFF
NA,TRBV6-5,TRBJ1-2,NA,TGTGCCAGCAGTTACTCGGCAGGGATGGATGGCTACACCTTC,CASSYSAGMDGYTF
NA,TRBV7-2,TRBJ2-7,TRBD2,TGTGCCAGCAGCGACTATAGCGGGAGCGAGCAGTACTTC,CASSDYSGSEQYF
NA,TRBV2,TRBJ1-2,TRBD1,TGTGCCAGCAGCGGGGGACAGGGAGGCCATGGCTACACCTTC,CASSGGQGGHGYTF
NA,TRBV7-3,TRBJ2-7,NA,TGTGCCAGCAGCTCTTCTAGCCTTAACTACGAGCAGTACTTC,CASSSSSLNYEQYF